The rows below give T cell receptor beta chains drawn from one sample of a study of blood T cell repertoires in COVID-19. Data came from immunoSEQ multiplex PCR; TCRdb stores just in-frame clones and leaves some out. This sample has 250,000 to 350,000 clones, with around 90% found just once. Sequences were obtained from PBMCs or T cells enriched from blood (not recorded which). All receptors derive from a woman under 30 with acute COVID-19. CDR3s include the opening cysteine and the closing phenylalanine or tryptophan. Each record gives: CDR3 protein, CDR3 DNA, J gene, clone size, V gene, D gene. D genes are given only for firm matches. Some rows have no size entry. The others give once, few or many, or a class for an expanded clone.

cdr3_aa: CASSLDRLTGVNYGYTF
cdr3_nt: TGTGCCAGCAGCTTGGACCGACTTACAGGGGTGAACTATGGCTACACCTTC
j_call: TRBJ1-2
clone_size: .
v_call: TRBV7-2
d_call: TRBD1

cdr3_aa: CASSSTGRGVNQPQHF
cdr3_nt: TGTGCCAGCTCATCCACGGGCAGGGGAGTCAATCAGCCCCAGCATTTT
j_call: TRBJ1-5
clone_size: .
v_call: TRBV18
d_call: .

cdr3_aa: CASSFTGGGTDTQYF
cdr3_nt: TGCGCCAGCAGCTTTACAGGGGGAGGGACAGATACGCAGTATTTT
j_call: TRBJ2-3
clone_size: .
v_call: TRBV5-1
d_call: .

cdr3_aa: CASSPRTWGEQYF
cdr3_nt: TGTGCCAGCAGTCCTAGGACTTGGGGCGAGCAGTACTTC
j_call: TRBJ2-7
clone_size: .
v_call: TRBV28
d_call: .

cdr3_aa: CASSQGFAYSQQTQYF
cdr3_nt: TGTGCCAGCAGCCAAGGGTTTGCGTACAGCCAACAGACCCAGTACTTC
j_call: TRBJ2-5
clone_size: .
v_call: TRBV14
d_call: .

cdr3_aa: CAWSGTAGAMSNQPQHF
cdr3_nt: TGTGCCTGGAGTGGGACAGCCGGAGCGATGAGCAATCAGCCCCAGCATTTT
j_call: TRBJ1-5
clone_size: .
v_call: TRBV30
d_call: .

cdr3_aa: CASSLGGAGAYEQYF
cdr3_nt: TGCGCCAGCAGCTTGGGCGGAGCGGGGGCCTACGAGCAGTACTTC
j_call: TRBJ2-7
clone_size: once
v_call: TRBV5-1
d_call: TRBD2

cdr3_aa: CASSLSHSKDTQYF
cdr3_nt: TGTGCCAGCAGCTTAAGCCATTCTAAAGATACGCAGTATTTT
j_call: TRBJ2-3
clone_size: .
v_call: TRBV7-2
d_call: .

cdr3_aa: CASSPRGTTANEQFF
cdr3_nt: TGTGCCAGCAGCCCTCGGGGGACTACGGCCAATGAGCAGTTCTTC
j_call: TRBJ2-1
clone_size: .
v_call: TRBV9
d_call: TRBD2

cdr3_aa: CASRRGQGYNEQFF
cdr3_nt: TGTGCCAGCAGGAGGGGACAGGGGTACAATGAGCAGTTCTTC
j_call: TRBJ2-1
clone_size: .
v_call: TRBV6-4
d_call: TRBD1

cdr3_aa: CSVEDWASVNTEAFF
cdr3_nt: TGCAGCGTTGAAGATTGGGCGTCGGTGAACACTGAAGCTTTCTTT
j_call: TRBJ1-1
clone_size: few
v_call: TRBV29-1
d_call: .

cdr3_aa: CASSLVQGYYGYTF
cdr3_nt: TGTGCCAGCAGCTTGGTCCAGGGCTACTATGGCTACACCTTC
j_call: TRBJ1-2
clone_size: .
v_call: TRBV5-6
d_call: .

cdr3_aa: CASGLARAGAGGDNEQFF
cdr3_nt: TGTGCTAGTGGTTTGGCCCGAGCCGGAGCGGGAGGCGATAATGAGCAGTTCTTC
j_call: TRBJ2-1
clone_size: .
v_call: TRBV12-5
d_call: TRBD2

cdr3_aa: CASSDPTSRQETQYF
cdr3_nt: TGTGCCAGCAGCGACCCGACTAGCCGTCAAGAGACCCAGTACTTC
j_call: TRBJ2-5
clone_size: .
v_call: TRBV5-4
d_call: TRBD2

cdr3_aa: CASSQTGTSGYNEQFF
cdr3_nt: TGTGCCAGCAGCCAAACCGGGACTAGCGGTTACAATGAGCAGTTCTTC
j_call: TRBJ2-1
clone_size: once
v_call: TRBV7-2
d_call: TRBD2

cdr3_aa: CASSQARSEWNTEAFF
cdr3_nt: TGCGCCAGCAGCCAAGCCAGGTCCGAATGGAACACTGAAGCTTTCTTT
j_call: TRBJ1-1
clone_size: .
v_call: TRBV4-3
d_call: .

cdr3_aa: CASSYQGQSMNTEAFF
cdr3_nt: TGTGCCAGCTCATACCAGGGACAGTCCATGAACACTGAAGCTTTCTTT
j_call: TRBJ1-1
clone_size: .
v_call: TRBV18
d_call: TRBD1

cdr3_aa: CASSYGRVANEQFF
cdr3_nt: TGTGCCAGCAGTTACGGGCGGGTGGCAAATGAGCAGTTCTTC
j_call: TRBJ2-1
clone_size: .
v_call: TRBV6-5
d_call: .

cdr3_aa: CASSQVSRDFYNEQFF
cdr3_nt: TGTGCCAGCAGCCAAGTTAGTCGGGACTTCTACAATGAGCAGTTCTTC
j_call: TRBJ2-1
clone_size: .
v_call: TRBV14
d_call: .

cdr3_aa: CASSPGTSGRHNEQFF
cdr3_nt: TGTGCCAGCAGCCCTGGGACTAGCGGGAGACACAATGAGCAGTTCTTC
j_call: TRBJ2-1
clone_size: .
v_call: TRBV7-9
d_call: TRBD2

cdr3_aa: CASSVLALNTEAFF
cdr3_nt: TGTGCCAGCAGCGTATTAGCTCTGAACACTGAAGCTTTCTTT
j_call: TRBJ1-1
clone_size: .
v_call: TRBV9
d_call: .

cdr3_aa: CASSLYRGPGYTF
cdr3_nt: TGTGCCAGCAGTTTGTACAGGGGGCCTGGCTACACCTTC
j_call: TRBJ1-2
clone_size: .
v_call: TRBV28
d_call: TRBD1

cdr3_aa: CASSLDRGSWYEQYF
cdr3_nt: TGCGCCAGCAGCTTGGACAGGGGGAGTTGGTACGAGCAGTACTTC
j_call: TRBJ2-7
clone_size: .
v_call: TRBV5-1
d_call: TRBD1

cdr3_aa: CASSWGGGREQFF
cdr3_nt: TGTGCCAGCAGCTGGGGAGGCGGGAGGGAGCAGTTCTTC
j_call: TRBJ2-1
clone_size: .
v_call: TRBV11-3
d_call: TRBD2

cdr3_aa: CASSRWTSGRAGRDEQFF
cdr3_nt: TGTGCCAGCAGTCGATGGACTAGCGGGAGGGCCGGGCGCGATGAGCAGTTCTTC
j_call: TRBJ2-1
clone_size: .
v_call: TRBV6-6
d_call: TRBD2